This TCR beta chain appears in the sequencing data of a study of CD8 T cells in ankylosing spondylitis. General study points: Apparently characteristic of ankylosing spondylitis blood was a TCR beta motif (about 8 highly homologous variants).

Germline loops: CDR1 SSHAT, CDR2 FNYEAQ (reference sequence). The length of the CDR3 is 14 residues. A word on this clonotype: Its antigen is unidentified. Germline is not matched at one junction end, which may reflect a read error.

5'-RACE, quantitative and with molecular barcodes, yielded the TCR beta libraries. One entry per CDR3 protein, called by TCRdb with MiXCR from the 5' RACE reads. The sample holds around 890,000 distinct CDR3 sequences, about 10% seen once. The V gene is TRBV7-7, the J gene TRBJ2-2; 7 positions match TRBD1. The origin of this receptor is a male donor with ankylosing spondylitis. What was sequenced was blood, either unsorted or a sorted T cell fraction (not recorded which). CDR3 coding DNA: TGTGCTAGCAGCAAAGGGGGCGGCACCGGGGAGCTGTTTTTT. It specifies CASSKGGGTGELFF.